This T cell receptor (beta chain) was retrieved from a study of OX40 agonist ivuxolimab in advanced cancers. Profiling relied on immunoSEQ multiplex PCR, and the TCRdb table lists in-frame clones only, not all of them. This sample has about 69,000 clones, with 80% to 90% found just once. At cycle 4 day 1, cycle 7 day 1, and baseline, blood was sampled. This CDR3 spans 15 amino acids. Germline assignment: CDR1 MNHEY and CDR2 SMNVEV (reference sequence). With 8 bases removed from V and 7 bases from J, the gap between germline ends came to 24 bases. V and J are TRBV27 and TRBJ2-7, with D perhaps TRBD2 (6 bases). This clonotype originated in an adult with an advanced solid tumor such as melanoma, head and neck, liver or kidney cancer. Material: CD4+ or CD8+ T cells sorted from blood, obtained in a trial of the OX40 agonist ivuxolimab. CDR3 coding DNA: TGTGCCAGCGGGTTAGGCGGGGTACCATCGTGGGAGCAGTACTTC. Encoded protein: CASGLGGVPSWEQYF.